The clone carrying this TCR beta chain has just one count. The target antigen is unknown. This specimen belongs to a study of cytomegalovirus exposure and HLA in healthy donors. Unmatched junction bases numbered 3, after V lost 4 bases and J lost 0 bases. This CDR3 spans 14 amino acids. The germline V gene encodes CDR1 SGHRS and CDR2 YFSETQ. Donors likely had unrecorded immune exposures despite being nominally healthy when sampled. Study-wide findings and caveats: Exclusion applied to some V segments, including TRBV6-2 and TRBV6-3, as they were indistinguishable.

13 Jbeta primers and 60 Vbeta primers were used for the PCR. Under the authors' procedure: Later, an analysis found about 80 million unique TCR beta chains, and 8.5 million to 12 million of these were shared. Generated by immunoSEQ multiplex PCR, the TCRdb table keeps only in-frame clones and is missing some. V and J calls and clone size are those listed in that table; D and trimming were worked out from the DNA. The repertoire includes some 97,000 clones, about four fifths of them detected once, and around 4% sits in the top ten. V is TRBV5-1 and J is TRBJ1-1, with TRBD1 matching 7 bases. This sequence was found in a female donor in good health and CMV-seropositive. Sequencing was done on a sample of PBMCs. CDR3 sequence reads: CASSTGQVNTEAFF. The DNA of the CDR3 is TGCGCCAGCAGCACCGGACAGGTGAACACTGAAGCTTTCTTT.